A selection of T cell receptor beta chains follows, all from one sample in a study of blood T cell repertoires in COVID-19. Clones were sequenced by immunoSEQ multiplex PCR, and TCRdb holds only the in-frame ones, with some missing. The table includes about 200,000 clones, 70% to 90% detected once. What was sequenced was peripheral blood. These receptors all come from a person aged 70 to 85 with COVID-19, enrolled during active disease. The CDR3 runs from the conserved cysteine through the conserved F or W. The order of the fields is D gene, J gene, clone size, V gene, CDR3 DNA, CDR3 protein. A D gene is named only where the DNA matches it firmly. The size of a clone is reported for some rows only, either as once, few or many, or as a class for expanded clones.

. | TRBJ1-6 | . | TRBV30 | TGTGCCTGGAGCCCACGGGGGTATAATTCACCCCTCCACTTT | CAWSPRGYNSPLHF
. | TRBJ1-5 | . | TRBV6-5 | TGTGCCAGTTTGGACGGGGGTAATCAGCCCCAGCATTTT | CASLDGGNQPQHF
TRBD1 | TRBJ2-5 | . | TRBV6-2/TRBV6-3 | TGTGCCAGCAGTACCGGGACAGGGGATCGGACCCAGTACTTC | CASSTGTGDRTQYF
. | TRBJ1-5 | . | TRBV6-2/TRBV6-3 | TGTGCCAGCAGCCAACAGCCCCATCAGCCCCAGCATTTT | CASSQQPHQPQHF
. | TRBJ2-7 | . | TRBV5-6 | TGTGCCAGCGGCAGGGTGAGCTCCTACGAGCAGTACTTC | CASGRVSSYEQYF
. | TRBJ1-3 | . | TRBV7-9 | TGTGCCAGCAGCCATTTAGGACAGAGCTCTGGAAACACCATATATTTT | CASSHLGQSSGNTIYF
TRBD2 | TRBJ2-2 | . | TRBV5-4 | TGTGCCAGCAGCCATAGCGGGGGGGTCTTCGGGGAGCTGTTTTTT | CASSHSGGVFGELFF
TRBD1 | TRBJ1-2 | . | TRBV7-3 | TGTGCCAGCAGCCCCGGAAGACAGGGAAACTATGGCTACACCTTC | CASSPGRQGNYGYTF
TRBD2 | TRBJ2-4 | few | TRBV19 | TGTGCCAGTAGTATTCTCGGGACTAGCGGGGGGCCCGGCATTCAGTACTTC | CASSILGTSGGPGIQYF
. | TRBJ1-5 | . | TRBV19 | TGTGCCAGCACGACAGCCTATAGCAATCAGCCCCAGCATTTT | CASTTAYSNQPQHF
. | TRBJ2-3 | . | TRBV13 | TGTGCCAGCAGCTTAGGCCCCTCGCGGGGTCCCACAGATACGCAGTATTTT | CASSLGPSRGPTDTQYF
TRBD1 | TRBJ2-7 | . | TRBV7-3 | TGTGCCAGCAGTCTGCTACAGGGGGAGAACGAGCAGTACTTC | CASSLLQGENEQYF
TRBD1 | TRBJ2-1 | few | TRBV24-1 | TGTGCCACCAGTGACCCGGGACAGGGGTACAATGAGCAGTTCTTC | CATSDPGQGYNEQFF
TRBD2 | TRBJ2-1 | . | TRBV6-2/TRBV6-3 | TGTGCCAGCAGTCCGGGACTAGCGGGAGCGGTCAGGGATGAGCAGTTCTTC | CASSPGLAGAVRDEQFF
TRBD2 | TRBJ2-7 | . | TRBV19 | TGTGCCAGTAGTTTAGGACTAGCGGGAGGAATCTCCTACGAGCAGTACTTC | CASSLGLAGGISYEQYF
. | TRBJ1-1 | . | TRBV5-6 | TGTGCCAGCAGCTTCGACAACCTGGAAGCTTTCTTT | CASSFDNLEAFF
. | TRBJ1-1 | . | TRBV24-1 | TGTGCCACCAGTGATCATTCTGAAGCTTTCTTT | CATSDHSEAFF
. | TRBJ2-7 | . | TRBV3-1/TRBV3-2 | TGTGCCAGCAGCCAAGCCCCAGGGTCCTACGAGCAGTACTTC | CASSQAPGSYEQYF
TRBD1 | TRBJ1-5 | . | TRBV19 | TGTGCCAGTAGTAACAAACAGGGGGCCCCTCAGCCCCAGCATTTT | CASSNKQGAPQPQHF
. | TRBJ1-4 | . | TRBV7-2 | TGTGCCAGCAGCTTATATGGGGGGGTGGGATCTAATGAAAAACTGTTTTTT | CASSLYGGVGSNEKLFF
TRBD2 | TRBJ2-2 | once | TRBV4-2 | TGTGCCAGCAGCCAAGCCCAGGGACTAGCTGCGAACACCGGGGAGCTGTTTTTT | CASSQAQGLAANTGELFF
. | TRBJ2-7 | once | TRBV6-6 | TGTGCCAGCAGTGGAGACTCCTACGAGCAGTACTTC | CASSGDSYEQYF
. | TRBJ1-4 | . | TRBV11-2 | TGTGCCAGCAGCTTAGTCCCGGGGGTTGGGGAAACTAATGAAAAACTGTTTTTT | CASSLVPGVGETNEKLFF
. | TRBJ2-3 | few | TRBV16 | TGTGCCAGCAGCCAATTAACGAGCGTTCAACATACGCAGTATTTT | CASSQLTSVQHTQYF
. | TRBJ1-1 | . | TRBV3-1/TRBV3-2 | TGTGCCAGCAGCCATCTCTCCCGCGGGTGGAAGTCCGTGGTGGAAGCTTTCTTT | CASSHLSRGWKSVVEAFF
. | TRBJ2-2 | . | TRBV4-1 | TGCGCCAGCAGCCAAGCCGGGGGATTTACCGGGGAGCTGTTTTTT | CASSQAGGFTGELFF
TRBD2 | TRBJ2-1 | . | TRBV28 | TGTGCCAGCAGTTTATTGCGGGGGGCGGGTGGCGTTGAGCAGTTCTTC | CASSLLRGAGGVEQFF
TRBD1 | TRBJ1-1 | . | TRBV7-8 | TGTGCCAGCAGCTTCCCCGGAGGGACAGGGGTGTACACTGAAGCTTTCTTT | CASSFPGGTGVYTEAFF